This is a list of T cell receptor beta chains from one sample in a study of post-analysis software for immune sequencing data. MiXCR, run by TCRdb on the PCR reads, gives a single entry per CDR3 protein. The sample records 750,000 to 950,000 distinct CDR3 sequences, about 43% being singletons. Material: blood. The origin of the receptors is a girl aged 10 to 17 with multiple sclerosis. Both conserved end residues are part of each CDR3. A D gene is named only where the DNA matches it firmly. Clone sizes are given selectively: once, few, many, or a class where the clone is expanded.

J gene: TRBJ1-2
clone size: .
V gene: TRBV21-1
D gene: .
CDR3 protein: CASSKRTGIGYGYTF
CDR3 DNA: TGTGCCAGCAGCAAAAGGACAGGGATCGGCTATGGCTACACCTTC

J gene: TRBJ1-6
clone size: few
V gene: TRBV12-3/TRBV12-4
D gene: .
CDR3 protein: CASSLVLAIGANSPLHF
CDR3 DNA: TGTGCCAGCAGTTTAGTTCTGGCGATCGGGGCCAATTCACCCCTCCACTTT

J gene: TRBJ2-7
clone size: many
V gene: TRBV4-3
D gene: TRBD2
CDR3 protein: CASSQDPGLAAYEQYF
CDR3 DNA: TGCGCCAGCAGCCAAGATCCCGGACTAGCGGCCTACGAGCAGTACTTC

J gene: TRBJ2-5
clone size: .
V gene: TRBV20-1
D gene: .
CDR3 protein: CSAAGRIQETQYF
CDR3 DNA: TGCAGTGCCGCGGGGCGGATTCAAGAGACCCAGTACTTC

J gene: TRBJ2-1
clone size: .
V gene: TRBV20-1
D gene: TRBD2
CDR3 protein: CSARGLADAYNEQFF
CDR3 DNA: TGCAGTGCTAGAGGACTAGCGGACGCCTACAATGAGCAGTTCTTC

J gene: TRBJ2-7
clone size: .
V gene: TRBV4-1
D gene: .
CDR3 protein: CASSQEGGTGSSYEQYF
CDR3 DNA: TGCGCCAGCAGCCAAGAGGGGGGGACAGGAAGCTCCTACGAGCAGTACTTC

J gene: TRBJ2-1
clone size: few
V gene: TRBV9
D gene: TRBD2
CDR3 protein: CARSEAASGFRTYNEQFF
CDR3 DNA: TGTGCCCGTTCTGAGGCAGCTAGCGGGTTTCGGACCTACAATGAGCAGTTCTTC

J gene: TRBJ2-1
clone size: .
V gene: TRBV6-6
D gene: TRBD2
CDR3 protein: CASSYRGTTNEQFF
CDR3 DNA: TGTGCCAGCAGTTACCGAGGGACTACCAATGAGCAGTTCTTC

J gene: TRBJ2-7
clone size: few
V gene: TRBV7-2
D gene: .
CDR3 protein: CASSLAAGHSYEQYF
CDR3 DNA: TGTGCCAGCAGCTTAGCGGCAGGGCACTCCTACGAGCAGTACTTC

J gene: TRBJ2-7
clone size: .
V gene: TRBV7-9
D gene: .
CDR3 protein: CASTNTGLEQYF
CDR3 DNA: TGTGCCAGCACCAATACCGGGTTGGAGCAGTACTTC

J gene: TRBJ1-2
clone size: few
V gene: TRBV10-3
D gene: TRBD1
CDR3 protein: CAISESRQGNYGYTF
CDR3 DNA: TGTGCCATCAGTGAGTCGAGACAGGGAAACTATGGCTACACCTTC

J gene: TRBJ2-7
clone size: .
V gene: TRBV7-9
D gene: .
CDR3 protein: CASSRTNEQYF
CDR3 DNA: TGTGCCAGCAGCCGGACCAACGAGCAGTACTTC

J gene: TRBJ2-7
clone size: .
V gene: TRBV6-2/TRBV6-3
D gene: TRBD2
CDR3 protein: CASMEREWAYEQYF
CDR3 DNA: TGTGCCAGCATGGAGCGGGAGTGGGCCTACGAGCAGTACTTC

J gene: TRBJ2-1
clone size: .
V gene: TRBV7-9
D gene: TRBD2
CDR3 protein: CASSLAETSGWYNEQFF
CDR3 DNA: TGTGCCAGCAGCTTAGCGGAGACTAGCGGGTGGTACAATGAGCAGTTCTTC

J gene: TRBJ2-1
clone size: .
V gene: TRBV6-6
D gene: TRBD1
CDR3 protein: CASNIGDRVGDEQFF
CDR3 DNA: TGTGCCAGCAATATAGGGGACAGGGTAGGGGATGAGCAGTTCTTC

J gene: TRBJ2-5
clone size: .
V gene: TRBV7-2
D gene: .
CDR3 protein: CASSKTGVETQYF
CDR3 DNA: TGTGCCAGCTCCAAAACGGGAGTGGAGACCCAGTACTTC

J gene: TRBJ1-2
clone size: .
V gene: TRBV20-1
D gene: TRBD1
CDR3 protein: CSALVDRPSGGYTF
CDR3 DNA: TGCAGTGCTCTCGTGGACAGGCCCTCTGGTGGCTACACCTTC

J gene: TRBJ2-3
clone size: .
V gene: TRBV12-3/TRBV12-4
D gene: .
CDR3 protein: CASNRHWRFTDTQYF
CDR3 DNA: TGTGCCAGCAACCGGCATTGGAGGTTCACAGATACGCAGTATTTT

J gene: TRBJ1-2
clone size: .
V gene: TRBV29-1
D gene: .
CDR3 protein: CSVEEGHHGYTF
CDR3 DNA: TGCAGCGTTGAAGAAGGTCATCATGGCTACACCTTC

J gene: TRBJ2-7
clone size: .
V gene: TRBV6-5
D gene: TRBD2
CDR3 protein: CASSDRTSGRVEQYF
CDR3 DNA: TGTGCCAGCAGCGACAGGACTAGCGGGAGGGTCGAGCAGTACTTC

J gene: TRBJ2-5
clone size: .
V gene: TRBV5-1
D gene: .
CDR3 protein: CASSPRDGQETQYF
CDR3 DNA: TGCGCCAGCAGCCCCCGGGACGGACAAGAGACCCAGTACTTC

J gene: TRBJ2-1
clone size: .
V gene: TRBV9
D gene: .
CDR3 protein: CASSVSSADNEQFF
CDR3 DNA: TGTGCCAGCAGCGTTAGCAGCGCTGACAATGAGCAGTTCTTC

J gene: TRBJ2-1
clone size: few
V gene: TRBV2
D gene: TRBD1
CDR3 protein: CASSPTGQGDYNEQFF
CDR3 DNA: TGTGCCAGCAGTCCTACGGGACAGGGTGACTACAATGAGCAGTTCTTC

J gene: TRBJ2-5
clone size: .
V gene: TRBV12-3/TRBV12-4
D gene: .
CDR3 protein: CASSPQGTQYF
CDR3 DNA: TGTGCCAGCAGTCCCCAGGGGACCCAGTACTTC

J gene: TRBJ2-3
clone size: .
V gene: TRBV7-8
D gene: .
CDR3 protein: CASSSGHGADTQYF
CDR3 DNA: TGTGCCAGCAGCTCCGGTCACGGAGCGGATACGCAGTATTTT

J gene: TRBJ1-2
clone size: .
V gene: TRBV20-1
D gene: .
CDR3 protein: CSAIPGYGYTF
CDR3 DNA: TGCAGTGCTATTCCCGGCTATGGCTACACCTTC

J gene: TRBJ2-1
clone size: few
V gene: TRBV20-1
D gene: TRBD2
CDR3 protein: CSAKGRLAGDSYNEQFF
CDR3 DNA: TGCAGTGCTAAGGGCCGACTAGCGGGAGACTCCTACAATGAGCAGTTCTTC

J gene: TRBJ2-3
clone size: few
V gene: TRBV27
D gene: .
CDR3 protein: CASSSPETDYSTDTQYF
CDR3 DNA: TGTGCCAGCAGTTCACCTGAGACGGACTACAGCACAGATACGCAGTATTTT

J gene: TRBJ2-7
clone size: .
V gene: TRBV29-1
D gene: .
CDR3 protein: CSVGREGEQYF
CDR3 DNA: TGCAGCGTTGGTCGGGAAGGAGAGCAGTACTTC

J gene: TRBJ2-7
clone size: .
V gene: TRBV6-5
D gene: .
CDR3 protein: CASSYRGRKAYEQYF
CDR3 DNA: TGTGCCAGCAGTTACCGTGGGCGGAAAGCTTACGAGCAGTACTTC

J gene: TRBJ2-3
clone size: few
V gene: TRBV20-1
D gene: .
CDR3 protein: CSAPRGSTDTQYF
CDR3 DNA: TGCAGTGCACCTCGAGGGAGCACAGATACGCAGTATTTT

J gene: TRBJ2-1
clone size: few
V gene: TRBV29-1
D gene: TRBD2
CDR3 protein: CSVVVSGPDEQFF
CDR3 DNA: TGCAGCGTTGTTGTTAGCGGGCCGGATGAGCAGTTCTTC

J gene: TRBJ2-3
clone size: .
V gene: TRBV6-5
D gene: .
CDR3 protein: CASSFSRLGSSDTQYF
CDR3 DNA: TGTGCCAGCAGTTTCTCCAGACTAGGCTCATCAGATACGCAGTATTTT

J gene: TRBJ1-2
clone size: .
V gene: TRBV7-9
D gene: .
CDR3 protein: CASSLAAATTGYTF
CDR3 DNA: TGTGCCAGCAGCTTAGCCGCGGCAACTACTGGCTACACCTTC

J gene: TRBJ2-1
clone size: few
V gene: TRBV20-1
D gene: .
CDR3 protein: CSAGPWNEQFF
CDR3 DNA: TGCAGTGCTGGGCCTTGGAATGAGCAGTTCTTC

J gene: TRBJ2-2
clone size: few
V gene: TRBV2
D gene: .
CDR3 protein: CASSEWGAGELFF
CDR3 DNA: TGTGCCAGCAGTGAATGGGGCGCCGGGGAGCTGTTTTTT

J gene: TRBJ1-2
clone size: few
V gene: TRBV4-2
D gene: TRBD1
CDR3 protein: CASSQAGTGSNYGYTF
CDR3 DNA: TGTGCCAGCAGCCAAGCCGGGACAGGCTCTAACTATGGCTACACCTTC

J gene: TRBJ2-1
clone size: .
V gene: TRBV2
D gene: .
CDR3 protein: CASNYGEQFF
CDR3 DNA: TGTGCCAGCAATTATGGTGAGCAGTTCTTC

J gene: TRBJ1-2
clone size: .
V gene: TRBV6-5
D gene: .
CDR3 protein: CASSPYPDRSYGYTF
CDR3 DNA: TGTGCCAGCAGTCCATACCCAGACAGATCCTATGGCTACACCTTC

J gene: TRBJ2-7
clone size: .
V gene: TRBV12-3/TRBV12-4
D gene: .
CDR3 protein: CASSPGQRYEQYF
CDR3 DNA: TGTGCCAGCAGTCCAGGACAGCGATACGAGCAGTACTTC

J gene: TRBJ2-1
clone size: .
V gene: TRBV7-9
D gene: TRBD2
CDR3 protein: CASSLDGTSGSDEQFF
CDR3 DNA: TGTGCCAGCAGCCTCGATGGGACTAGCGGGAGTGATGAGCAGTTCTTC

J gene: TRBJ2-1
clone size: .
V gene: TRBV28
D gene: TRBD2
CDR3 protein: CASRAPGGHTEAFF
CDR3 DNA: TGTGCCAGCAGGGCCCCGGGAGGTCACACTGAAGCTTTCTTC

J gene: TRBJ2-4
clone size: .
V gene: TRBV13
D gene: TRBD1
CDR3 protein: CASSQGQGAPNRIQYF
CDR3 DNA: TGTGCCAGCAGCCAGGGACAGGGGGCCCCAAATCGCATTCAGTACTTC

J gene: TRBJ1-3
clone size: few
V gene: TRBV3-1
D gene: .
CDR3 protein: CASSRSGTSGNTIYF
CDR3 DNA: TGTGCCAGCAGCCGCAGCGGGACCTCTGGAAACACCATATATTTT

J gene: TRBJ2-5
clone size: .
V gene: TRBV11-2
D gene: TRBD1
CDR3 protein: CASSKQGRHKQYF
CDR3 DNA: TGTGCCAGCAGCAAACAGGGGCGCCACAAGCAGTACTTC

J gene: TRBJ1-1
clone size: once
V gene: TRBV11-1
D gene: .
CDR3 protein: CASSLGFQTEAFF
CDR3 DNA: TGTGCCAGCAGCTTAGGGTTCCAGACTGAAGCTTTCTTT

J gene: TRBJ1-2
clone size: few
V gene: TRBV12-3/TRBV12-4
D gene: .
CDR3 protein: CASSSSGKRLHYGYTF
CDR3 DNA: TGTGCCAGCAGTTCCTCAGGGAAGCGTTTGCACTATGGCTACACCTTC

J gene: TRBJ1-1
clone size: .
V gene: TRBV7-8
D gene: .
CDR3 protein: CASSLAYRTRNTEAFF
CDR3 DNA: TGTGCCAGCAGCTTAGCGTACCGTACCCGGAACACTGAAGCTTTCTTT

J gene: TRBJ1-2
clone size: many
V gene: TRBV29-1
D gene: .
CDR3 protein: CSVESGRGGYTF
CDR3 DNA: TGCAGCGTTGAATCAGGGCGAGGTGGCTACACCTTC

J gene: TRBJ2-7
clone size: .
V gene: TRBV28
D gene: .
CDR3 protein: CASSLSPELRSSYEQYF
CDR3 DNA: TGTGCCAGCAGTTTATCTCCGGAGCTAAGGAGCTCCTACGAGCAGTACTTC

J gene: TRBJ1-5
clone size: .
V gene: TRBV6-1
D gene: .
CDR3 protein: CASSEALPGGSSNQPQHF
CDR3 DNA: TGTGCCAGCAGTGAAGCGCTTCCGGGGGGGAGTAGCAATCAGCCCCAGCATTTT

J gene: TRBJ2-1
clone size: .
V gene: TRBV23-1
D gene: .
CDR3 protein: CASSRPIETRPNEQFF
CDR3 DNA: TGCGCCAGCAGTCGCCCGATTGAGACTAGGCCGAATGAGCAGTTCTTC